Shown below are 24 T cell receptor beta chains from a single sample sequenced in a study of cytomegalovirus exposure and HLA in healthy donors (dated by TCRdb to 2016 to 2017). The library came from the immunoSEQ multiplex PCR assay. For the multiplex PCR, a mixture combining 60 forward primers for TCR Vbeta segments and 13 reverse primers for TCR Jbeta segments was used. This is the immuneACCESS table as TCRdb keeps it, with only in-frame sequences that have V and J called. A part of the clones is gone; compared with another copy, unresolved V genes explain less than half, and the rest is unexplained. The sample table lists 98,000 or so clones, 60% to 85% of them with a count of one. Over 15% of the sample rests with the top ten. Material for sequencing was PBMCs. Source of these receptors: a man in his fifties or sixties in good health and CMV-seropositive.

This chain uses TRBV5-5 with TRBJ2-7; no clear D. Deletions cut 0 bases from V and 1 base from J, with 5 bases between. Germline-derived CDR1 and CDR2 are SGHKS and YYEKEE (reference sequence). There are 13 residues in the CDR3. This chain's CDR3 is CASSLATSYEQYF. The CDR3 coding sequence is TGTGCCAGCAGCTTGGCGACTTCCTACGAGCAGTACTTC.

The genes are TRBV5-1 and TRBJ2-3; 7 bases map to TRBD1. Trimming at V came to 2 bases and at J to 0 bases, leaving 9 bases not matched to a gene. This CDR3 comprises 17 residues. Germline loops: CDR1 SGHRS, CDR2 YFSETQ. This CDR3 reads CASSFGRGTMSTDTQYF. CDR3 in DNA: TGCGCCAGCAGCTTTGGCAGGGGGACGATGAGCACAGATACGCAGTATTTT.

The genes are TRBV18 and TRBJ2-7; a possible D gene is TRBD1 (6 bases). Germline loops: CDR1 KGHSH, CDR2 LQKENI. The CDR3 contains 13 residues. Trimming removed 4 bases at V and 1 base at J, with 8 bases between. CDR3 loop: CASSRQVSYEQYF. The CDR3 DNA reads TGTGCCAGCTCACGACAGGTATCCTACGAGCAGTACTTC.

The CDR3 nucleotides read TGTGCCAGCAGCAGGGGGCCGGGAAACATTCAGTACTTC. It yields the protein CASSRGPGNIQYF. V and J are TRBV11-3 and TRBJ2-4; 7 nucleotides match TRBD1. V trimming: 5 bases; J trimming: 6 bases; junction bases outside the gene matches: 4. This CDR3 has 13 amino acids. CDR1 and CDR2 (germline): SGHNT, YENEEA.

This clone was counted only a few times. The genes are TRBV28 and TRBJ1-5; D gene unclear. Germline loops: CDR1 MDHEN, CDR2 SYDVKM. Trimming cost V 6 bases and J 7 bases, with 7 bases left between them. The CDR3 length is 11 residues. In DNA, the CDR3 is TGTGCCAGCAGCGCGGGGCAGCCCCAGCATTTT. Amino acids: CASSAGQPQHF.

The chain has TRBV5-1 and TRBJ2-2; 8 bases match TRBD2. With 5 bases clipped from V and 6 bases from J, the junction kept 6 bases outside the gene matches. Germline lookup yields CDR1 SGHRS and CDR2 YFSETQ. CDR3 length: 14 amino acids. CDR3 DNA: TGCGCCAGCAGTCGGGGGGGCGTTGCCGGGGAGCTGTTTTTT. Amino acid sequence: CASSRGGVAGELFF.

The V call is TRBV5-1, the J call TRBJ2-1; TRBD1 is a possible D gene (6 bases). The germline gives CDR1 SGHRS, CDR2 YFSETQ. This CDR3 spans 14 amino acids. V lost 0 bases to trimming and J lost 10 bases, with 14 bases between them. In nucleotides, the CDR3 is TGCGCCAGCAGCTTGGGAAGGGTTGGGGGCGAGCAGTTCTTC. Translating gives CASSLGRVGGEQFF.

This clone was observed a few times. This chain joins TRBV19 and TRBJ1-1; D not resolved. CDR1 and CDR2 (germline): LNHDA, SQIVND (reference sequence). Trimming stripped 5 bases from V and 3 bases from J, with 7 bases between. The CDR3 contains 12 residues. The CDR3 sequence is CASSPGYTEAFF. In DNA form, the CDR3 reads TGTGCCAGTAGTCCCGGGTACACTGAAGCTTTCTTT.

This chain joins TRBV30 and TRBJ1-1, with a tentative D call TRBD1 (6 bases). Between the trimmed V and J ends, which lost 3 bases and 2 bases, there was a span of 16 bases. CDR3 length equals 15 residues. Per germline, CDR1 GTSNPN and CDR2 SVGIG (reference sequence). The CDR3 DNA is TGTGCCTGGAGGTCATTACAGGGATTTAACACTGAAGCTTTCTTT. Protein: CAWRSLQGFNTEAFF. Based on the CDR3 plus reference TRBV30 and TRBJ1-1, the full variable domain is SQTIHQWPATLVQPVGSPLSLECTVEGTSNPNLYWYRQAAGRGLQLLFYSVGIGQISSEVPQNLSASRPQDRQFILSSKKLLLSDSGFYLCAWRSLQGFNTEAFFGQGTRLTVV.

V and J are TRBV7-9 and TRBJ2-5; D gene ambiguous. Germline V gene lookup returns CDR1 SEHNR and CDR2 FQNEAQ (reference sequence). The CDR3 length is 14 residues. Trimming removed 5 bases at V and 1 base at J, with 11 bases between. CDR3 sequence: CASSTDAAQETQYF. The CDR3 DNA is TGTGCCAGCAGCACCGACGCGGCCCAAGAGACCCAGTACTTC.

This clone was counted once. This chain uses TRBV9 with TRBJ2-1; D remains ambiguous. Per germline, CDR1 SGDLS and CDR2 YYNGEE. The CDR3 contains 15 residues. The V gene lost 1 base and the J gene lost 0 bases, with 8 bases spanning the gap. DNA of the CDR3: TGTGCCAGCAGCGTATCCGACTTCTCCTACAATGAGCAGTTCTTC. It encodes CASSVSDFSYNEQFF.

V usage is TRBV7-5 and J usage is TRBJ2-1; whether TRBD1, the table's D call, matches the DNA was not checked. TRBV7-5 constitutes a pseudogene. The CDR3 has 13 amino acids. Written as DNA, the CDR3 is TGTGCCAGAAGTCTAACAGTCGAGCCATTACAGTTCTTC. As protein: CARSLTVEPLQFF.

The sample holds one count of this clone. The V gene is TRBV30, the J gene TRBJ2-1; TRBD1 might be the D (5 bases). The germline CDR1 and CDR2 sequences are GTSNPN and SVGIG (reference sequence). V shed 3 bases and J shed 0 bases, with 12 bases lying between them. CDR3 size: 15 residues. The CDR3 is CAWRSGASSYNEQFF. The CDR3 DNA reads TGTGCCTGGAGAAGTGGGGCTAGCTCCTACAATGAGCAGTTCTTC.

This sequence joins TRBV2 and TRBJ2-1; 9 positions agree with TRBD2. V shed 6 bases, J shed 0 bases, and the junction held 6 bases outside the gene matches. The CDR3 runs to 16 residues. From germline, CDR1 is SNHLY and CDR2 FYNNEI. CDR3 region: CASRGAGGRSYNEQFF. The CDR3 bases are TGTGCCAGCAGGGGAGCGGGGGGCCGCTCCTACAATGAGCAGTTCTTC.

The chain recombines TRBV4-2 with TRBJ1-2; no definite D call. In germline, CDR1 is LGHNA, CDR2 YNFKEQ. The V end was cut by 0 bases, the J end by 5 bases, with 10 bases between. This CDR3 is built from 14 residues. CDR3 sequence (DNA): TGTGCCAGCAGCCAAGATATGGGAGCTTATGGCTACACCTTC. Translated, it gives CASSQDMGAYGYTF.

This chain links TRBV19 with TRBJ2-1, with 8 bases identical to TRBD1. This CDR3 comprises 13 residues. V lost 4 bases to trimming and J lost 6 bases; unmatched junction nucleotides: 2. The germline CDR1 and CDR2 sequences are LNHDA and SQIVND (reference sequence). The CDR3 spells CASSTDRGNEQFF. In DNA, the CDR3 is TGTGCCAGTAGTACCGACAGGGGCAATGAGCAGTTCTTC.

This chain joins TRBV9 and TRBJ2-3; TRBD1 aligns across 9 bases. The CDR3 loop spans 16 amino acids. V shed 3 bases, J shed 8 bases, and the junction held 13 bases outside the gene matches. Germline V gene data show CDR1 as SGDLS and CDR2 as YYNGEE. This CDR3 is CASSEGDRDWSGTQYF. The CDR3 bases are TGTGCCAGCAGCGAGGGGGACAGGGATTGGTCCGGTACGCAGTATTTT.

This clone was detected a few times. This sequence joins TRBV4-3 and TRBJ2-2; 7 bases match TRBD2. Unmatched junction bases numbered 9, after V lost 1 base and J lost 4 bases. Germline lookup yields CDR1 LGHNA and CDR2 YSLEER. This CDR3 spans 17 amino acids. The CDR3 nucleotides read TGCGCCAGCAGCCAAGGAAGGGGAGGGAGAGGCACCGGGGAGCTGTTTTTT. This gives the protein CASSQGRGGRGTGELFF.

This chain connects TRBV4-1 to TRBJ2-3; tentatively, D is TRBD1 (6 bases). The CDR3 covers 15 residues. The V gene lost 3 bases and the J gene lost 1 base, with 11 bases spanning the gap. The germline V gene encodes CDR1 MGHRA and CDR2 YSYEKL. The CDR3 loop reads CASSQRQVGTDTQYF. In nucleotides, the CDR3 is TGCGCCAGCAGCCAGCGACAGGTGGGCACAGATACGCAGTATTTT.

The V call is TRBV6-1, the J call TRBJ2-5; 7 nucleotides line up with TRBD1. The closer fit of TRBJ2-7 to the DNA end suggests the J call may be wrong. The germline gives CDR1 MNHNS, CDR2 SASEGT. This CDR3 has 13 residues. This CDR3 reads CASTRDSLYEQYF. The CDR3 coding sequence is TGTGCCAGCACGAGGGACAGCCTCTACGAGCAGTACTTC.

The V call is TRBV7-9, the J call TRBJ1-2; TRBD1 matches at 9 bases. V lost 4 bases to trimming and J lost 8 bases; unmatched junction nucleotides: 8. Germline V gene lookup returns CDR1 SEHNR and CDR2 FQNEAQ (reference sequence). CDR3 length equals 14 residues. In nucleotides, the CDR3 is TGTGCCAGCAGCTCACCGACAGGGGGAAAGGGCTACACCTTC. This sequence encodes CASSSPTGGKGYTF.

CDR3 residues: CASSTWRGTSQETQYF. CDR3 nucleotides: TGTGCCAGTAGCACTTGGCGGGGGACGAGTCAAGAGACCCAGTACTTC. The chain joins TRBV19 to TRBJ2-5, with 7 bases that match TRBD2. CDR1 is LNHDA, CDR2 SQIVND, per germline (reference sequence). V was pared by 6 bases and J by 2 bases, with 12 bases of the junction left unmatched. CDR3 length: 16 residues.

The rearrangement joins TRBV15 to TRBJ2-7, with TRBD1 matching over 9 bases. The ends lost 3 bases at V and 3 bases at J; junction bases unmatched: 3. Germline-derived CDR1 and CDR2 are LNHNV and YYDKDF (reference sequence). This CDR3 region has 14 residues. This chain's CDR3 is CATSSEGQGYEQYF. The CDR3 DNA is TGTGCCACCAGCAGTGAGGGACAGGGCTACGAGCAGTACTTC.

The CDR3 region is CASSPGGDEQFF. The CDR3 DNA sequence: TGTGCCAGCAGTCCAGGGGGCGATGAGCAGTTCTTC. The chain carries TRBV6-6 and TRBJ2-1; 8 nucleotides line up with TRBD1. This CDR3 is built from 12 residues. CDR1 and CDR2 (germline): MNHNY, SVGAGI (reference sequence). The trim removed 5 bases at V and 8 bases at J, leaving 2 bases unmatched.